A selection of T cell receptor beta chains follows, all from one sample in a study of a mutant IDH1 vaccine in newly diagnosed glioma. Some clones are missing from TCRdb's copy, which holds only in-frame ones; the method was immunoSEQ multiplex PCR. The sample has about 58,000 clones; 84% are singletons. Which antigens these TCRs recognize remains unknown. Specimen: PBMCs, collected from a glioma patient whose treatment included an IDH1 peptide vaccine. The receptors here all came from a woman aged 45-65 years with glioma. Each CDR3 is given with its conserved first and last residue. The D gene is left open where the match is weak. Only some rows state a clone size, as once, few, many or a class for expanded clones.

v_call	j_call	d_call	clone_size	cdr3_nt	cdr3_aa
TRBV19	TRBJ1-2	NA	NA	TGTGCCAGTAGTCCGCTGAGGGGTTCGGACGGCTACACCTTC	CASSPLRGSDGYTF
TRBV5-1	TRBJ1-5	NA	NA	TGCGCCAGCAGCCAATTTCCGGGGGGTGAACAGCCCCAGCATTTT	CASSQFPGGEQPQHF
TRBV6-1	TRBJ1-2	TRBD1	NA	TGTGCCAGCAGTGAAAGGGGGCCCCTCTATGGCTACACCTTC	CASSERGPLYGYTF
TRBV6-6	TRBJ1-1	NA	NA	TGTGCCAGCAGCCGGGTCTGGAAGAACACTGAAGCTTTCTTT	CASSRVWKNTEAFF
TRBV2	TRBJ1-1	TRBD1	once	TGTGCCAGCATCCTATCGGCAGGACAGGCCACTGAAGCTTTCTTT	CASILSAGQATEAFF
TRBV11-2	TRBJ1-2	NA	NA	TGTGCCAGCAGTCCCCTACAGGGCGGCTATGGCTACACCTTC	CASSPLQGGYGYTF
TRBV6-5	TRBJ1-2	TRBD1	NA	TGTGCCAGCAGGGGGGGACAGAACTATGGCTACACCTTC	CASRGGQNYGYTF
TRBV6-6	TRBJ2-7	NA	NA	TGTGCCAGCCGGTTGACCTACGAGCAGTACTTC	CASRLTYEQYF
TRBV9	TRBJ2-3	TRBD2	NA	TGTGCCAGCAGCTCCCGAATAGCGGGGGGCACAGATACGCAGTATTTT	CASSSRIAGGTDTQYF
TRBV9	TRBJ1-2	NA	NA	TGTGCCAGCAGCGTAGGGACACAACCCTACTATGGCTACACCTTC	CASSVGTQPYYGYTF
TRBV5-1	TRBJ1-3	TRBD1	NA	TGCGCCAGCAGCTTGGGGGACAGGGGATTCTCTGGAAACACCATATATTTT	CASSLGDRGFSGNTIYF
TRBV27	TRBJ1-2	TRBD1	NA	TGTGCCAGCAGTAACAGGGGGCGGGGGGGAAGCTACACCTTC	CASSNRGRGGSYTF
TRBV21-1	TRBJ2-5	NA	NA	TGTGCCAGCAGGATCCCCGGGCCGGGGGGGGAGACCCAGTACTTC	CASRIPGPGGETQYF
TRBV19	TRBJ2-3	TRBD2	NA	TGTGCCAGTATTGCGAAGCGGGGGGTTTCAGATACGCAGTATTTT	CASIAKRGVSDTQYF
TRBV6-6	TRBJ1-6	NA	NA	TGTGCCAGCAGTGCCCGCGAGGGAAATTCACCCCTCCACTTT	CASSAREGNSPLHF
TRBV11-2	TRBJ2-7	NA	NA	TGTGCCAGCAGCTTATGGGGCCGGGAGCAGTACTTC	CASSLWGREQYF
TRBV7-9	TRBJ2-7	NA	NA	TGTGCCAGCAGCTTAGTATTGGGGGGAGAAGTCGAGCAGTACTTC	CASSLVLGGEVEQYF
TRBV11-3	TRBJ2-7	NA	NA	TGTGCCAGCAGCTTATTCCGGGAGAGTAACGAGCAGTACTTC	CASSLFRESNEQYF
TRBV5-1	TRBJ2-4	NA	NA	TGCGCCAGCAGCCCCTGGGTGGAACGGCCGACCAAAAACATTCAGTACTTC	CASSPWVERPTKNIQYF
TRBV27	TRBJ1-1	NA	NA	TGTGCCAGCAGTGTGGAGTCGGGGGAAGCTTTCTTT	CASSVESGEAFF
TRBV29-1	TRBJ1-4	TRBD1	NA	TGCAGCGCCCGGACAGGGGTTAATGAAAAACTGTTTTTT	CSARTGVNEKLFF
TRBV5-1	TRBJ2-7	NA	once	TGCGCCAGCAGGGACAACTCCTACGAGCAGTACTTC	CASRDNSYEQYF
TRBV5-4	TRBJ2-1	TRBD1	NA	TGTGCCAGCAGCCCCATGGGACAGGGGGCCTACAATGAGCAGTTCTTC	CASSPMGQGAYNEQFF
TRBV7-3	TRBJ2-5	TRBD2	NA	TGTGCCACCTCCCGGCGGGGGGGAGGGGAGACCCAGTACTTC	CATSRRGGGETQYF
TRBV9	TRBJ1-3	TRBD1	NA	TGTGCCAGCAGCGTAGACACAGGGGGTAGCTCTGGAAACACCATATATTTT	CASSVDTGGSSGNTIYF
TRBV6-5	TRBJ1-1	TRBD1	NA	TGTGCCAGCAGCCGGGACAGGGAAAACACTGAAGCTTTCTTT	CASSRDRENTEAFF
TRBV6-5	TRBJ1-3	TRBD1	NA	TGTGCCAGCAGGGTCGACAGGGACGGAAACACCATATATTTT	CASRVDRDGNTIYF
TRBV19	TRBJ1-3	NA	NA	TGTGCCAGTAGTGAGCGGGCCGCGATGGATTTGGTAGGAAACACCATATATTTT	CASSERAAMDLVGNTIYF
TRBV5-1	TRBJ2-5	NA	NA	TGCGCCAGCAGCGAACCATTGGGGCAAGAGACCCAGTACTTC	CASSEPLGQETQYF
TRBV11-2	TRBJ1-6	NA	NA	TGTGCCAGCAGCTTAGTCCTTGCCGGAAATTCACCCCTCCACTTT	CASSLVLAGNSPLHF
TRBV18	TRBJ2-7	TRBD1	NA	TGTGCCAGCTCACCGCCGGGACAGGTGGCCTACGAGCAGTACTTC	CASSPPGQVAYEQYF
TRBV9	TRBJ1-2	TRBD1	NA	TGTGCCAGCAGCCACCGACCGGGGGACAGGGGCTACACCTTC	CASSHRPGDRGYTF
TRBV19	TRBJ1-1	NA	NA	TGTGCCAGTAGTGTGGAGAGTGATAGATCTGAAGCTTTCTTT	CASSVESDRSEAFF
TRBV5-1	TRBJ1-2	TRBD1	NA	TGCGCCAGCAGCCCTGGACAGGGTGGGTATGGCTACACCTTC	CASSPGQGGYGYTF
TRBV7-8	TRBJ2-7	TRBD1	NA	TGTGCCAGCAGCCGAAGGGGACAGGGGTACGAGCAGTACTTC	CASSRRGQGYEQYF
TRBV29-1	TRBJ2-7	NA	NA	TGCAGCGCAAGAGGACAGCCAACCTACGAGCAGTACTTC	CSARGQPTYEQYF
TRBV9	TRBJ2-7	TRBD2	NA	TGTGCCAGCAGCGTAACTAGCGGCATGGGGGAGCAGTACTTC	CASSVTSGMGEQYF
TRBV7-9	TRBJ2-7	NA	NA	TGTGCCAGCAGCGTTACAAGATACGAGCAGTACTTC	CASSVTRYEQYF
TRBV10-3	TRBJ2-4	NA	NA	TGTGCCATCAGTGAGGGATCACGCCGGGAAAACATTCAGTACTTC	CAISEGSRRENIQYF
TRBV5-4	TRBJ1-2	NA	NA	TGTGCCAGCAGCCCGGTTGTGAAGGGGCCCCACGGCTACACCTTC	CASSPVVKGPHGYTF
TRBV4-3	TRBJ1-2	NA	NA	TGCGCCAGCAGCCAAGACCGGGGAAGTTATGGCTACACCTTC	CASSQDRGSYGYTF
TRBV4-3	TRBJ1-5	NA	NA	TGCGCCAGCAGCCAAGGGAGAAATCAGCCCCAGCATTTT	CASSQGRNQPQHF
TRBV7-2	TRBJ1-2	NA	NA	TGTGCCAGCAGCTTCTACGGAGAAGACTATGGCTACACCTTC	CASSFYGEDYGYTF
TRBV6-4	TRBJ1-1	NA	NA	TGTGCCAGCAGTGCTGAGGGCGGGCCGAACGCTGAAGCTTTCTTT	CASSAEGGPNAEAFF
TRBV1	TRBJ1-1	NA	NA	TGCACCAGCAGCCAAACCCCTCAGGGGGGCACTGAAGCTTTCTTT	CTSSQTPQGGTEAFF
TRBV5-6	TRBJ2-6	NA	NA	TGTGCCAGCAGCCATTCGGACGTCCTGACTTTC	CASSHSDVLTF
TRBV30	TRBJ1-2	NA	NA	TGTGCCTTCTCACCCCATAACTATGGCTACACCTTC	CAFSPHNYGYTF
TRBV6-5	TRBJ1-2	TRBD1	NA	TGTGCCAGCAGTTATAGAGGACAGGGCCCCTATGGCTACACCTTC	CASSYRGQGPYGYTF
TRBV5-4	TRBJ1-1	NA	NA	TGTGCCAGCAGCTTGTTTTTGGCAGCCCCGAACACTGAAGCTTTCTTT	CASSLFLAAPNTEAFF
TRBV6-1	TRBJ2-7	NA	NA	TGTGCCAGCAGTGAAAAGATGAGAGGAAGCGCAGGGTTCTACGAGCAGTACTTC	CASSEKMRGSAGFYEQYF
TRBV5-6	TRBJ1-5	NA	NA	TGTGCCAGCAGCCGATGGGGGGACAATCAGCCCCAGCATTTT	CASSRWGDNQPQHF
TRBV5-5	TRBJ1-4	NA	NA	TGTGCCAGCAGCTTGGCCGTAAACTTTGATGAAAAACTGTTTTTT	CASSLAVNFDEKLFF
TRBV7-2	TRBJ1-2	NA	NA	TGTGCCAGCAGCTTAGGTGGGGGGCTGGTCTATGGCTACACCTTC	CASSLGGGLVYGYTF